The T cell receptor beta chain under discussion was sequenced for a study of identifying expanded T cells in peripheral blood. Findings of the study overall: Across healthy donors, higher total template counts meant significantly greater approximately two-week count variance. About 1.2 clones differed between technical replicates, versus about 17 and 20 over time.

During the collection period, no donor immune events like infections were recorded. As regards this clone: The target antigen is unknown.

Method: immunoSEQ multiplex PCR; TCRdb's copy keeps in-frame clones and lacks some. The table shows around 57,000 clones, with around 87% occurring only once. This receptor was taken from a person between 18 and 70 years old in good health. The source material was blood.

Written as DNA, the CDR3 is TGTGCCAGCAGCTTAGGCGGACTAGCGAAAAGGGTGAATGAGCAGTTCTTC. As protein: CASSLGGLAKRVNEQFF. The genes are TRBV7-9 and TRBJ2-1; 9 bases align to TRBD2. The CDR3 loop spans 17 amino acids. Germline CDR1 reads SEHNR; CDR2 reads FQNEAQ (reference sequence). V trimming: 1 base; J trimming: 7 bases; junction bases outside the gene matches: 11.